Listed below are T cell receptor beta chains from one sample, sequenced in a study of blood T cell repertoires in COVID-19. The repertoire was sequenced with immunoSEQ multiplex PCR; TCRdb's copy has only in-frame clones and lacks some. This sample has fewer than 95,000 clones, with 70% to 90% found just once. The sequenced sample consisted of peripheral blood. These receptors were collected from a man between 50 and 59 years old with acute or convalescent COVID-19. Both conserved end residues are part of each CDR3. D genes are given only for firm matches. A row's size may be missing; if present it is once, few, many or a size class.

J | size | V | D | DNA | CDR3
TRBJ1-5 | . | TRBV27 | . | TGTGCCAGCAGCAAGAAACAGGGCGAGCCCCAGCATTTT | CASSKKQGEPQHF
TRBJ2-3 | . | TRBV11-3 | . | TGTGCCAGCAGCTTATCTTTTCTGGAGGATACGCAGTATTTT | CASSLSFLEDTQYF
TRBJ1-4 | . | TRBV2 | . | TGTGCCAGCACTGACGGGACTAATGAAAAACTGTTTTTT | CASTDGTNEKLFF
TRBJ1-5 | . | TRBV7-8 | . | TGTGCCAGCAGCCCCAGGGTGCTGAATAGCAATCAGCCCCAGCATTTT | CASSPRVLNSNQPQHF
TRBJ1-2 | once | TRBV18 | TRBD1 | TGTGCCAGCTCCCCGGACAGGGGCTATGGCTACACCTTC | CASSPDRGYGYTF
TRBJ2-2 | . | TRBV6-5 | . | TGTGCCAGCGCTAGGGCAGGGGCGAACACCGGGGAGCTGTTTTTT | CASARAGANTGELFF
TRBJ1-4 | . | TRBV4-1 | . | TGCGCCAGCAGCCAAGGGGGACCAGGGGCAACTAATGAAAAACTGTTTTTT | CASSQGGPGATNEKLFF
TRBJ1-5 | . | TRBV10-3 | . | TGTGCCATCAGCGGGGTTAGCAATCAGCCCCAGCATTTT | CAISGVSNQPQHF
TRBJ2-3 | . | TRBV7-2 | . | TGTGCCAGCAGCCGGGGGGCCGCAGATACGCAGTATTTT | CASSRGAADTQYF
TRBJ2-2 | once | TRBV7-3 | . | TGTGCCAGCAGCACTTACGCCGGGGAGCTGTTTTTT | CASSTYAGELFF
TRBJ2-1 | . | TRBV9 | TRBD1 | TGTGCCAGCAGCGTAGGTCCCTCCGGACAGGGTGAGGTCAATGAGCAGTTCTTC | CASSVGPSGQGEVNEQFF
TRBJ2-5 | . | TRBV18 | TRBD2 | TGTGCCAGCTCACCACGGGCTAGCGGGGGACAAGAGACCCAGTACTTC | CASSPRASGGQETQYF
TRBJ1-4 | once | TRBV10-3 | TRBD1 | TGTGCCATCAGTGGACAGGGGGCGGGCGAAAAACTGTTTTTT | CAISGQGAGEKLFF
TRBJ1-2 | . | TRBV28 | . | TGTGCCAGCAGTTCCGCCGACAGCAACTATGGCTACACCTTC | CASSSADSNYGYTF
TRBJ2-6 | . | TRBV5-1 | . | TGCGCCAGCAGCCCAACGAGCTCTGGGGCCAACGTCCTGACTTTC | CASSPTSSGANVLTF
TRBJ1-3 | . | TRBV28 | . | TGTGCCAGCAGTAGTTTTAGGGGTGCTCCTGGAAACACCATATATTTT | CASSSFRGAPGNTIYF
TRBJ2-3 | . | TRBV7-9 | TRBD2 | TGTGCCAGCAGCTTACGCCGGCGGGGGAGCACAGATACGCAGTATTTT | CASSLRRRGSTDTQYF
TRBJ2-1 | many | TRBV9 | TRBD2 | TGTGCCAGCAGCCCCCTAGCGGGGGGGCTGGGTGAGCAGTTCTTC | CASSPLAGGLGEQFF
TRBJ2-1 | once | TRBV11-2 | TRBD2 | TGTGCCAGCAGCTTAGCTCTAGCGGGGGTGAATGAGCAGTTCTTC | CASSLALAGVNEQFF
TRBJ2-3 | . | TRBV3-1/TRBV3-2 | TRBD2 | TGTGCCAGCACCCAGATAGCGGGGGGCACAGATACGCAGTATTTT | CASTQIAGGTDTQYF
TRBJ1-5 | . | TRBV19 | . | TGTGCCAGTCAGACGCGGGGCAGATTGTCCAATCAGCCCCAGCATTTT | CASQTRGRLSNQPQHF
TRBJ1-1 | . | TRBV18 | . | TGTGCCAGCTCTCCCGCCGGGGAGAACACTGAAGCTTTCTTT | CASSPAGENTEAFF
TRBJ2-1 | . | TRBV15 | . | TGTGCCACCAGCAGAGACAGGGGAGAGCAGTTCTTC | CATSRDRGEQFF
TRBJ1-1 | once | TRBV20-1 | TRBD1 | TGCAGTGCAATGGACAGGGTAGAAGCTTTCTTT | CSAMDRVEAFF
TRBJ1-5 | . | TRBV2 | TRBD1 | TGTGCCAGCAGTCAGGGGGCGGGCAATCAGCCCCAGCATTTT | CASSQGAGNQPQHF
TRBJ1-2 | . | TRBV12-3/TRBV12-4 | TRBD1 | TGTGCCAGCAGCTCGGGACAGCTCTATGGCTACACCTTC | CASSSGQLYGYTF
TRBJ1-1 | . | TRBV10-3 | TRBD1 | TGTGCCATCACCGGACAGGGGATCCCTGAAGCTTTCTTT | CAITGQGIPEAFF
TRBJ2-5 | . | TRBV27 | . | TGTGCCAGCAGTTCTGTGCGACTCGGGTTTCGGCAAGAGACCCAGTACTTC | CASSSVRLGFRQETQYF
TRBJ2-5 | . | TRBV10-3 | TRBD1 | TGTGCCATCAGTGATAGGACAGGGTTGGGTGAGACCCAGTACTTC | CAISDRTGLGETQYF
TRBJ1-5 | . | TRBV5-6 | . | TGTGCCAGCAGCTTGGCCGCGGGGTTAAATCAGCCCCAGCATTTT | CASSLAAGLNQPQHF
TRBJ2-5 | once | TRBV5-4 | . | TGTGCCAGCAGCTTGGCTGGCGGTCGAGAGACCCAGTACTTC | CASSLAGGRETQYF
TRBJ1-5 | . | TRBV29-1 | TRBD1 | TGCAGCGCCTCAGGGGGGACAGAGGGTCAGCCCCAGCATTTT | CSASGGTEGQPQHF
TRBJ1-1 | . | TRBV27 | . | TGTGCCAGCAGTTTAGTCAGGAACACTGAAGCTTTCTTT | CASSLVRNTEAFF
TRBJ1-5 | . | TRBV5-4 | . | TGTGCCAGCAGCACCGGCGGACAGCGTAGGGATCAGCCCCAGCATTTT | CASSTGGQRRDQPQHF
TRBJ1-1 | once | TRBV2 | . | TGTGCCAGCAGTGACAGGCCGCGGGCCACTGAAGCTTTCTTT | CASSDRPRATEAFF
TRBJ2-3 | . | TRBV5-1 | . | TGCGCCAGCAGCTCTAAACCAGGGGATACGCAGTATTTT | CASSSKPGDTQYF
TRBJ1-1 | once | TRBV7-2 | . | TGTGCCAGCAGCATGAGACTGGCAAACACTGAAGCTTTCTTT | CASSMRLANTEAFF
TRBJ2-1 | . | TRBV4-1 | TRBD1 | TGCGCCAGCAGCCACGCCCCCGGGACAGACTCCTACAATGAGCAGTTCTTC | CASSHAPGTDSYNEQFF
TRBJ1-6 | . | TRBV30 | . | TGTGCCTGGAGAAATAGCGGCTCCTATAATTCACCCCTCCACTTT | CAWRNSGSYNSPLHF
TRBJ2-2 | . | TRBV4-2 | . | TGTGCCAGCAGCCAGGAACAGGACACCGGGGAGCTGTTTTTT | CASSQEQDTGELFF
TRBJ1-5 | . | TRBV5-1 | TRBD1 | TGCGCCAGCAGCGCGTCCGGGACAGCCAATCAGCCCCAGCATTTT | CASSASGTANQPQHF
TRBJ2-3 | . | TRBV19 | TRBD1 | TGTGCCAGTAGGGGGACAGGGGGCCAAGATACGCAGTATTTT | CASRGTGGQDTQYF
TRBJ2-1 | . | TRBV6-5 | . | TGTGCCAGCACTGGGTCGAGGTATGAGCAGTTCTTC | CASTGSRYEQFF
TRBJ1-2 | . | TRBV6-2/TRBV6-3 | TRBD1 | TGTGCCAGCAGTGCCGGACAGGGGGCGGAATATGGCTACACCTTC | CASSAGQGAEYGYTF
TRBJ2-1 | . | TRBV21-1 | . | TGTGCCAGCAGCAAAGAGAGAGGCGGGCTGAGCTCCTACAATGAGCAGTTCTTC | CASSKERGGLSSYNEQFF
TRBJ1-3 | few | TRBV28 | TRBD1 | TGTGCCAGCAGTTCGGGACAGGGCCCGGGTGGAAACACCATATATTTT | CASSSGQGPGGNTIYF
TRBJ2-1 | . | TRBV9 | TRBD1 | TGTGCCAGCAGCGTAGTAGACAGGGCAACCTACAATGAGCAGTTCTTC | CASSVVDRATYNEQFF
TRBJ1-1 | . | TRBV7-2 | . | TGTGCCAGCAGCTTAGGTCTATACACTGAAGCTTTCTTT | CASSLGLYTEAFF
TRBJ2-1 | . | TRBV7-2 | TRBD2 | TGTGCCAGCAGCGTCGGGGGGAGAAACCATGAGCAGTTCTTC | CASSVGGRNHEQFF
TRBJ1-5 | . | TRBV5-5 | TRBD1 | TGTGCCAGCAGCCCCACCGGACAGGGCCTCAATCAGCCCCAGCATTTT | CASSPTGQGLNQPQHF